This TCR beta chain was found in a study of Graves' ophthalmopathy and Graves' hyperthyroidism. Whole-study context: Peripheral blood sampling preceded any treatment and occurred at initial diagnosis.

V shed 5 bases and J shed 5 bases, with 12 bases lying between them. The V gene's germline CDR1 is LNHDA and CDR2 SQIVND (reference sequence). The CDR3 consists of 14 residues. Using RNA transcripts, the TCR beta CDR3 regions were amplified. The first-round RT-PCR employed HTBI primers together with the Qiagen OneStep RT-PCR kit. A multiplex PCR was then performed as the second round. Via MiXCR, TCRdb re-called the multiplex PCR reads, giving one row per CDR3 protein. Seen here are approximately 700,000 distinct CDR3 sequences, about two fifths observed once, and the top ten hold over 2.5%. Other autoimmune diseases, uncontrolled infections, pregnancy or lactation ruled patients out of participation. The authors diagnosed from clinical symptoms, serum thyroxine, TRAb, thyroid ultrasound and orbital computed tomography.

This chain joins TRBV19 and TRBJ2-2; D is undetermined. The sequencing input was peripheral blood. This TCR was sampled from an adult man with Graves' ophthalmopathy. CDR3 nucleotide sequence: TGTGCCAGTAGTCCAGGAGTGGGAACCGGGGAGCTGTTTTTT. Translating it yields CASSPGVGTGELFF.